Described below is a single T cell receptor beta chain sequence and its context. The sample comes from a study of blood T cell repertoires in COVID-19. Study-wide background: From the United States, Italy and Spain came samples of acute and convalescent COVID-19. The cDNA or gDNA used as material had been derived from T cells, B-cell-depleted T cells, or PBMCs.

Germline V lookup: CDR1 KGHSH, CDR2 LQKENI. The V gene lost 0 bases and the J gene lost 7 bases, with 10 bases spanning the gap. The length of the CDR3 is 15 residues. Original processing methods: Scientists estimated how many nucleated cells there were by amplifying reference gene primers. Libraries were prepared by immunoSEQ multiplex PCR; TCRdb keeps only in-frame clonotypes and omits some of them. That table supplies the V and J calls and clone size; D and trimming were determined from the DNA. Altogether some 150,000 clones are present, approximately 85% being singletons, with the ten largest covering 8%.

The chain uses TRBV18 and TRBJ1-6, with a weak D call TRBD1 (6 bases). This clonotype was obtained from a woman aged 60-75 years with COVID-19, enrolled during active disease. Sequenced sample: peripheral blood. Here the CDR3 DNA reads TGTGCCAGCTCACCACCGAGGGGGGGGAATTCACCCCTCCACTTT. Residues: CASSPPRGGNSPLHF.